The T cell receptor (beta chain) under discussion was sequenced for a study of blood T cell repertoires in COVID-19. In the study's own analysis: The authors estimated nucleated cell counts from reference gene primer amplification. TCRdb keeps only in-frame clones here, not all; method: immunoSEQ multiplex PCR. Clone size and V and J calls were adopted from that table, with D and trimming inferred from the DNA. The profile shows 200,000 or so clones, over 70% of them singletons. In germline, CDR1 is LGHDT, CDR2 YNNKEL (reference sequence). This CDR3 contains 16 residues. The V gene end was trimmed by 4 bases and the J gene end by 5 bases; junction bases not matched to a gene: 10.

This clonotype was sampled from a woman aged 65 to 85 with acute or convalescent COVID-19. The J gene is TRBJ2-2, the V gene TRBV3-1 (or the pseudogene TRBV3-2); the match to TRBD2 covers 7 bases. The sample comprised peripheral blood. CDR3 sequence reads: CASSPPSGGRTGELFF. Written as DNA, the CDR3 is TGTGCCAGCAGCCCCCCTTCGGGGGGAAGGACCGGGGAGCTGTTTTTT.